Shown below are 25 T cell receptor beta chains from a single sample sequenced in a study of response to subunit inactivated influenza vaccine (dated by TCRdb to the late 2010s). Library generation was performed with RT-PCR. TCRdb records Illumina HiSeq 2500 as the sequencer. TCRdb reprocessing: public reads trimmed at Q25 with fastp, clones called with MiXCR, in-frame beta chains kept. CDR3 protein sequences are deduplicated, and each keeps its most common genes and DNA. This sample lists a few hundred thousand distinct CDR3 sequences; over 9% were detected once. 8% to 13% of the sample is taken by the ten largest. The same data also contributed to another study, on T cells expressing NK-cell markers. From that second study: TCR beta cDNA libraries were made by 5'RACE template switching that added a universal primer site and unique molecular identifiers.

The sequences come from PBMCs from blood, collected on the day of vaccination. The source of these receptors is a man in his fifties who received an inactivated influenza vaccine. Donor details come from another sample of the same person, matched by shared clones.

This clonotype was counted only a few times. The chain joins TRBV15 to TRBJ1-6; D uncertain. The V end lost 2 bases, the J end lost 5 bases, and 13 bases lay between the germline ends. CDR3 length: 16 amino acids. Germline V lookup: CDR1 LNHNV, CDR2 YYDKDF (reference sequence). The CDR3, as DNA: TGTGCCACCAGCAGATGGGCCGTCGCCGATAATTCACCCCTCCACTTT. Its protein product is CATSRWAVADNSPLHF.

The chain links TRBV20-1 to TRBJ2-1, with D perhaps TRBD2 (6 bases). This CDR3 has 12 residues. Trimming removed 2 bases at V and 9 bases at J, with 11 bases between. The germline V gene has CDR1 DFQATT and CDR2 SNEGSKA (reference sequence). The chain's CDR3 is CSARLGLFEQFF. The CDR3 nucleotides read TGCAGTGCTAGACTTGGACTATTTGAGCAGTTCTTC.

CDR3 residues: CASSLAPGAEAFF. The CDR3 DNA reads as TGCGCCAGCAGCTTGGCCCCGGGGGCTGAAGCTTTCTTT. V is TRBV5-1 and J is TRBJ1-1, with a tentative D call TRBD1 (5 bases). The CDR3 totals 13 residues. CDR1 and CDR2 (germline): SGHRS, YFSETQ. The V gene lost 0 bases and the J gene lost 6 bases, with 9 bases spanning the gap.

This clonotype was seen once. It may be a read error: a sequence one base away is much more abundant. The V and J genes are TRBV29-1 and TRBJ1-3, with a weak D call TRBD1 (5 bases). CDR3 length: 13 residues. CDR1 SQVTM and CDR2 ANQGSEA come from the germline V gene. Trimming stripped 6 bases from V and 6 bases from J, with 15 bases between. CDR3 sequence: CSVGSGLSNTIYF. The CDR3 nucleotides read TGCAGCGTCGGGTCAGGGTTATCAAACACCATATATTTT.

This clonotype occurred many times. This chain joins TRBV4-3 and TRBJ2-6; D is perhaps TRBD1 (6 bases). V was trimmed by 1 base and J by 1 base, leaving 20 bases between them. Germline assignment: CDR1 LGHNA and CDR2 YSLEER. The CDR3 covers 20 residues. The CDR3 reads CASSQAFYRRGRSGANVLTF. CDR3 coding DNA: TGCGCCAGCAGCCAAGCGTTTTATCGCAGGGGAAGATCTGGGGCCAACGTCCTGACTTTC.

The table lists this clonotype with many counts. This sequence joins TRBV7-8 and TRBJ2-2; no clear D gene. The CDR3 length is 13 residues. V was shortened by 8 bases and J by 1 base, with 8 bases between the two germline ends. Germline V gives CDR1 SGHVS, CDR2 FQNEAQ. CDR3 nucleotide sequence: TGTGCCAGCTGCCTAGTGAACACCGGGGAGCTGTTTTTT. Its translation is CASCLVNTGELFF.

CDR3 coding DNA: TGCGCCAGCAGCTTGGGGGGACTAGCGGACAATGAGCAGTTCTTC. Residues: CASSLGGLADNEQFF. This chain uses TRBV5-1 with TRBJ2-1, with TRBD2 matching 11 bases. Germline V CDR1 and CDR2: SGHRS, YFSETQ. J was trimmed by 5 bases and V by 0 bases; bases with no gene match: 1. The CDR3 contains 15 residues.

This chain connects TRBV29-1 to TRBJ2-1; a possible D gene is TRBD2 (5 bases). There are 14 residues in the CDR3. Trimming took 6 bases from V and 0 from J, leaving 12 bases between them. Per germline, CDR1 SQVTM and CDR2 ANQGSEA. As DNA, the CDR3 is TGCAGCGTGGAGGTCGGTAGCTCCTACAATGAGCAGTTCTTC. This encodes CSVEVGSSYNEQFF.

The rearrangement uses TRBV7-6 and TRBJ2-5; a possible D gene is TRBD1 (6 bases). This CDR3 contains 15 residues. Looked up from germline, CDR1 is SGHVS and CDR2 is FNYEAQ. V lost 0 bases and J lost 3, with 11 bases in between. The CDR3 DNA is TGTGCCAGCAGCTTAGCTCCCGGGGACAAAGAGACCCAGTACTTC. This gives the protein CASSLAPGDKETQYF.

This clonotype was counted ten times or more. The V gene is TRBV28, the J gene TRBJ2-1; weak D call: TRBD2 (5 bases). Trimming removed 7 bases at V and 0 bases at J, with 13 bases between. Germline V CDR1 and CDR2: MDHEN, SYDVKM. The CDR3 sequence is 15 residues long. CDR3 sequence: CASTLALSSYNEQFF. The CDR3 DNA is TGTGCCAGCACCTTAGCGCTCAGCTCCTACAATGAGCAGTTCTTC. The whole variable domain, filled in from reference TRBV28 and TRBJ2-1, reads DVKVTQSSRYLVKRTGEKVFLECVQDMDHENMFWYRQDPGLGLRLIYFSYDVKMKEKGDIPEGYSVSREKKERFSLILESASTNQTSMYLCASTLALSSYNEQFFGPGTRLTVL.

This clonotype came up a few times. The genes are TRBV12-3 or TRBV12-4 and TRBJ2-1, with TRBD2 matching 12 bases. V lost 6 bases to trimming and J lost 5 bases; unmatched junction nucleotides: 5. CDR3 length: 15 residues. The CDR3 here is CASRRGLAGNNEQFF. DNA of the CDR3: TGTGCCAGCAGAAGAGGACTAGCGGGAAACAATGAGCAGTTCTTC.

This clonotype has more than one count but fewer than ten. This chain connects TRBV28 to TRBJ2-7, with D unresolved. CDR3 length: 14 amino acids. Germline V gene sequence: CDR1 MDHEN, CDR2 SYDVKM. V lost 2 bases and J 2 bases, leaving 10 bases between the germline ends. The CDR3 is CASSLTGETYEQYF. The CDR3 DNA is TGTGCCAGCAGTTTAACCGGCGAGACCTACGAGCAGTACTTC. The full variable domain, its missing parts supplied by reference TRBV28 and TRBJ2-7, is DVKVTQSSRYLVKRTGEKVFLECVQDMDHENMFWYRQDPGLGLRLIYFSYDVKMKEKGDIPEGYSVSREKKERFSLILESASTNQTSMYLCASSLTGETYEQYFGPGTRLTVT.

Only a few counts were recorded for this clonotype. Sequence at one end of the junction differs from germline and may be a read error. This sequence joins TRBV12-3 or TRBV12-4 and TRBJ2-7, with D possibly called TRBD1 or TRBD2 (7 bases each). The CDR3 has 14 amino acids. The DNA of the CDR3 is TGTGCCAGCAGGCCTAGCGGTAGTGTAAAGGGGGCCTTATTC. Its protein is CASRPSGSVKGALF.

This clonotype was detected a few times. The chain uses TRBV11-3 and TRBJ2-1; 8 bases are a match to TRBD2. The V and J ends lost 5 bases and 7 bases, in that order; junction bases with no gene match: 7. Per the germline V gene, CDR1 is SGHNT and CDR2 is YENEEA. The CDR3 sequence is 14 residues long. Here the CDR3 reads CASSPGTRNNEQFF. Here the CDR3 DNA reads TGTGCCAGCAGCCCAGGGACTAGAAATAATGAGCAGTTCTTC. The complete variable domain, with remaining parts taken from reference TRBV11-3 and TRBJ2-1, reads EAGVVQSPRYKIIEKKQPVAFWCNPISGHNTLYWYLQNLGQGPELLIRYENEEAVDDSQLPKDRFSAERLKGVDSTLKIQPAELGDSAVYLCASSPGTRNNEQFFGPGTRLTVL.

There are many counts of this clonotype. This chain uses TRBV5-1 with TRBJ2-1; 9 nucleotides line up with TRBD2. This CDR3 is built from 17 residues. Unmatched junction bases numbered 4, after V lost 0 bases and J lost 0 bases. The V gene's germline CDR1 is SGHRS and CDR2 YFSETQ. CDR3 coding DNA: TGCGCCAGCAGCTTGGAGGGTAGCGGGAGCTCCTACAATGAGCAGTTCTTC. Translation: CASSLEGSGSSYNEQFF.

The rearrangement links TRBV18 to TRBJ2-7; 7 bases are shared with TRBD2. Per the germline V gene, CDR1 is KGHSH and CDR2 is LQKENI. CDR3 length: 14 amino acids. J gave up 4 bases and V 3 bases, and 6 bases lay outside the gene matches. The CDR3 is CASSPGEGWYEQYF. For the CDR3, the DNA is TGTGCCAGCTCACCTGGGGAGGGTTGGTACGAGCAGTACTTC.

This clonotype was detected only a few times. J is TRBJ2-1 and V is TRBV21-1; the table's D call, TRBD1, has no DNA check behind it. TRBV21-1 constitutes a pseudogene. The CDR3 has 15 amino acids. CDR3 coding DNA: TGTGCCAGCAGCAAAGCCCTTGACAGGGAAAATGAGCAGTTCTTC. Translating it yields CASSKALDRENEQFF.

This rearrangement joins TRBV6-5 to TRBJ2-7; TRBD1 might be the D (6 bases). The germline V and J ends were trimmed by 4 bases and 6 bases, with 16 bases remaining between them. The CDR3 has 14 residues. The germline V gene encodes CDR1 MNHEY and CDR2 SVGAGI. CDR3 region: CASSWGRGAVEQYF. The CDR3 nucleotides are TGTGCCAGCAGTTGGGGCAGGGGAGCCGTCGAGCAGTACTTC.

This clonotype turned up a few times. This chain links TRBV24-1 with TRBJ2-2; 8 bases are a match to TRBD1. Germline CDR1 and CDR2: KGHDR and SFDVKD. The CDR3 has 15 amino acids. Trimming at V came to 3 bases and at J to 5 bases, leaving 4 bases not matched to a gene. CDR3 loop: CATSDNRGRTGELFF. In DNA, the CDR3 is TGTGCCACCAGTGATAACAGGGGGAGGACCGGGGAGCTGTTTTTT.

The chain links TRBV12-3 or TRBV12-4 to TRBJ2-1, with 7 nucleotides matching TRBD2. Trimming at V came to 6 bases and at J to 8 bases, leaving 10 bases not matched to a gene. This CDR3 spans 14 amino acids. DNA for the CDR3: TGTGCCAGCAGATGGGACTTTGGGGGGGATGAGCAGTTCTTC. Encoded protein: CASRWDFGGDEQFF.

This clonotype was seen more than once but under ten times. CDR3 loop: CASSFSVPEQFF. The CDR3 coding sequence is TGTGCCAGCAGTTTCTCCGTCCCTGAGCAGTTCTTC. This chain links TRBV12-3 or TRBV12-4 with TRBJ2-1; D gene ambiguous. The CDR3 consists of 12 residues. The V gene lost 3 bases and the J gene lost 9 bases, with 9 bases spanning the gap.

The chain recombines TRBV28 with TRBJ2-7; D assignment may be TRBD1 or TRBD2 (5 bases each). The CDR3 loop spans 16 amino acids. Between the trimmed V and J ends, which lost 6 bases and 2 bases, there was a span of 20 bases. Per the germline V gene, CDR1 is MDHEN and CDR2 is SYDVKM. The CDR3 protein is CASSLTGQGLPYEQYF. CDR3 DNA sequence: TGTGCCAGCAGCCTAACAGGACAAGGACTTCCCTACGAGCAGTACTTC.

The gene calls are TRBV7-8 and TRBJ2-7; D unclear. The germline V gene encodes CDR1 SGHVS and CDR2 FQNEAQ. V was clipped by 1 base and J by 2 bases, with 6 bases between them. There are 13 residues in the CDR3. The DNA for the CDR3 is TGTGCCAGCAGCTTAGGTCCACCCTACGAGCAGTACTTC. The encoded protein is CASSLGPPYEQYF.

At least ten counts were recorded for this clonotype. The gene calls are TRBV12-3 or TRBV12-4 and TRBJ2-7, with 8 bases matching TRBD1. This CDR3 is 12 amino acids long. J was trimmed by 3 bases and V by 10 bases; bases with no gene match: 5. The CDR3 nucleotides are TGTGCCACCGGACAGGGATTCTACGAGCAGTACTTC. This translates into CATGQGFYEQYF.

The chain is built from TRBV4-1 and TRBJ1-1; D is perhaps TRBD1 (5 bases). Trimming pared 3 bases from V and 1 base from J, leaving 15 bases between. CDR1 is MGHRA and CDR2 is YSYEKL in the germline V gene. The CDR3 length is 16 residues. The CDR3 sequence is CASSHPPGHSNTEAFF. The CDR3, as DNA: TGCGCCAGCAGCCACCCCCCCGGACACTCGAACACTGAAGCTTTCTTT.